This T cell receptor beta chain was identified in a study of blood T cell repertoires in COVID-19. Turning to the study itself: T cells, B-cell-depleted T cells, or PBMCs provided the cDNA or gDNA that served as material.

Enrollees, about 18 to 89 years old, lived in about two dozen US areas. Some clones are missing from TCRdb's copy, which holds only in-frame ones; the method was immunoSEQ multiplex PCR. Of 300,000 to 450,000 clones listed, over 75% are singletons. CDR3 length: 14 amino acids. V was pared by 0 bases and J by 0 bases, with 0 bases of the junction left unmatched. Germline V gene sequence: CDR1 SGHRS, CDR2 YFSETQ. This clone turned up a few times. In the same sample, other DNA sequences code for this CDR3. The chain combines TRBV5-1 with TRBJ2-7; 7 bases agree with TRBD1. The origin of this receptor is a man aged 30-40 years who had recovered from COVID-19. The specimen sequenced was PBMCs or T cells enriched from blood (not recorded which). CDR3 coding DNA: TGCGCCAGCAGCTTGGGGGACAGCTCCTACGAGCAGTACTTC. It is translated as CASSLGDSSYEQYF.